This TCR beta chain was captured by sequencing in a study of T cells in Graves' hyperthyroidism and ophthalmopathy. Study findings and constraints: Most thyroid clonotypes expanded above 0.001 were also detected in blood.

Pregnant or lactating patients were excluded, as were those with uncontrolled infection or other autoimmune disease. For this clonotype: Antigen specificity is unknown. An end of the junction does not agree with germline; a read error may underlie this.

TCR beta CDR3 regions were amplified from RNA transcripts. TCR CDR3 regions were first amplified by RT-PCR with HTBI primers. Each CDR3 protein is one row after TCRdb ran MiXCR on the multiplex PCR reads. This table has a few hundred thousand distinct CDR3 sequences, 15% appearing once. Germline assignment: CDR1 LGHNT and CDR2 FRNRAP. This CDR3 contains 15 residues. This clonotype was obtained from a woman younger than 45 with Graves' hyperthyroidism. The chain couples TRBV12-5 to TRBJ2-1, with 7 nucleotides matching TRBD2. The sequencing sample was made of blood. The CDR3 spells CASLSSLAIDNERFF. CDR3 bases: TGTGCTAGTTTAAGCTCACTAGCGATAGACAATGAGCGGTTCTTC. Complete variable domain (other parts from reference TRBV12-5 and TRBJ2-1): DARVTQTPRHKVTEMGQEVTMRCQPILGHNTVFWYRQTMMQGLELLAYFRNRAPLDDSGMPKDRFSAEMPDATLATLKIQPSEPRDSAVYFCASLSSLAIDNERFFGPGTRLTVL.